What follows is one T cell receptor (beta chain) and its context. Its antigen is not yet known. Base qualities are not provided; no much larger clone lies one nucleotide away. The data belong to a study of T cells in Graves' hyperthyroidism and ophthalmopathy (dated by TCRdb to between 2018 and 2021). Regarding the study in general: Peripheral blood was collected at initial diagnosis, before any treatment. The roughly 91 discovery patients were randomly divided into training and test sets at a 7:3 ratio. After blood sampling, hyperthyroidism patients were treated with methimazole at a starting dose of 30 mg daily, and ophthalmopathy patients were treated with high-dose intravenous methylprednisolone. Prospective prediction of ophthalmopathy was tested in an independent validation cohort consisting of 18 to 20 hyperthyroidism patients and approximately 16 patients who later progressed to ophthalmopathy. To identify TCR V-J signatures that set the groups apart, the researchers used a discovery cohort of about a hundred patients, made up of 43 with Graves' ophthalmopathy and 55 to 65 with stable Graves' hyperthyroidism. In addition, the study compared T-cell repertoires in thyroid tissue and in blood from five or six Graves' hyperthyroidism patients. According to the paper, TCR Vbeta CDR3 sequencing was carried out on 135 peripheral blood samples, which came from fewer than 50 ophthalmopathy, approximately 78 hyperthyroidism and roughly 17 progressor patients.

Stable Graves' hyperthyroidism was defined as the absence of progression to ophthalmopathy over 18 months of follow-up. Hyperthyroidism patients were newly diagnosed, with disease duration under 2 months, and aged 18 to 65 years. Patients with uncontrolled infections, other autoimmune diseases, pregnancy or lactation were excluded. Diagnoses were based on clinical symptoms, serum thyroxine and TRAb, thyroid ultrasound and orbital computed tomography. PBMCs were isolated from approximately 10 ml of fresh peripheral blood by Ficoll-Paque density gradient centrifugation. Total RNA was extracted using Trizol reagent, and RNA quality was assessed on an Agilent 2100 Bioanalyzer. CDR1 and CDR2, per the germline V gene, are SGHAT and FQNNGV. Trimming costs V 1 base and J 0 bases, and their ends lie 13 bases apart. The CDR3 spans 17 residues, from the cysteine through the phenylalanine. The CDR3 DNA has 51 bases and is translated from base 1.

The TCR beta CDR3 regions were amplified from RNA transcripts. A first-round RT-PCR of the TCR CDR3 used the HTBI primer set with the Qiagen OneStep RT-PCR kit. Libraries were constructed in a second round of multiplex PCR, after which size selection and purification were performed. The libraries were sequenced on an Illumina HiSeq2000 using paired-end 100 bp reads. In the authors' own workflow: SOAPnuke was used to process the raw data, throwing out any read that contained adapters or uncalled bases, had a mean Phred below 15, or lacked an exact constant-primer or identifier match. COPE v1.2.5 was used to merge high-quality paired reads, and clonotypes were defined as unique nucleotide sequences. MiTCR v1.1 was used to align clonotypes to the IMGT TRBV, TRBD and TRBJ reference segments. The analysis was restricted to V-J combinations with a frequency above 0.0001, which together covered approximately 99% of the repertoires. The TCS score was defined as the ratio of F50 (clonal expansion) to E x V (chaos), calculated using BLOSUM62-based TCRdist between CDR3 peptides within each V-J. Welch's t-statistics and random forest reduced just over 500 V-J features to roughly 13, which were used in a naive Bayes classifier (R e1071). TCRdb trimmed public reads at Q25 via fastp, called clones via MiXCR and kept in-frame beta chains. CDR3 protein sequences are deduplicated, and each keeps its most common genes and DNA. The V and J calls were determined by TCRdb, not by the authors. In all, the sample holds 370,000 or so distinct CDR3 sequences, and more than 20% of those were seen once. The top ten clones comprise less than 75% of the sample.

Study-wide conclusions, independent of this receptor: No statistical method was used to fix the sample size in advance, and group allocation was not hidden from the investigators. Most expanded thyroid clonotypes (frequency above 0.001) were also detected in blood, suggesting blood repertoires may reflect thyroid immune responses. During validation, the model predicted progression to ophthalmopathy a median of roughly six months ahead of onset, with around 71% sensitivity and roughly 72% specificity. A 13 V-J signature model separated ophthalmopathy from stable hyperthyroidism, with around 91% sensitivity and 81.08% specificity in cross-validation and 80%/75% in testing.

The sample comprised blood. This receptor chain uses TRBV11-2 and TRBJ1-3, with no D gene named confidently. The sequence came from a middle-aged man with Graves' hyperthyroidism. This receptor has the CDR3 CASSLVISSGSGNTIYF. In nucleotides, the sequence is TGTGCCAGCAGCTTAGTTATTAGCAGCGGCTCTGGAAACACCATATATTTT.